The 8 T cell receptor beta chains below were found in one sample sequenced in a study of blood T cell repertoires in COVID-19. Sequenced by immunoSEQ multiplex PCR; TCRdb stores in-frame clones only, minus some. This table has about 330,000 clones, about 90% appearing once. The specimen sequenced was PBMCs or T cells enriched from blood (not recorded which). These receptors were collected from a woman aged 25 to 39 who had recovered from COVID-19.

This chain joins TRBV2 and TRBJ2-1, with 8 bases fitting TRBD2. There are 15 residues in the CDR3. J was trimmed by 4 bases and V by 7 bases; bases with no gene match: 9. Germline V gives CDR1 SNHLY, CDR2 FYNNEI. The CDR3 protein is CASNTGGPGYNEQFF. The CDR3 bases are TGTGCCAGCAACACGGGAGGGCCCGGGTACAATGAGCAGTTCTTC.

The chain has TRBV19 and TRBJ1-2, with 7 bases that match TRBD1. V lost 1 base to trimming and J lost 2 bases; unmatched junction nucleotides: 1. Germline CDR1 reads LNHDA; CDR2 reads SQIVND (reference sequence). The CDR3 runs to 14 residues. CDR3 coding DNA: TGTGCCAGTAGTATAGCGGGACAGAACTATGGCTACACCTTC. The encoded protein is CASSIAGQNYGYTF.

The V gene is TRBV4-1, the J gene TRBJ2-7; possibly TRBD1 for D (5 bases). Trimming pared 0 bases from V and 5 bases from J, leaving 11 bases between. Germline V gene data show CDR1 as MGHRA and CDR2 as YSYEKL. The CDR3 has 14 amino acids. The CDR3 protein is CASSQEVRVHEQYF. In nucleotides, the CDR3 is TGCGCCAGCAGCCAAGAAGTCAGGGTCCACGAGCAGTACTTC.

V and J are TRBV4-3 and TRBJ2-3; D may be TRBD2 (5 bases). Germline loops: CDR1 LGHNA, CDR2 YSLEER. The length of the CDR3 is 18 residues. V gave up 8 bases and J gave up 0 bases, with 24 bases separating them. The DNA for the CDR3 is TGCGCCAGCTCGATCGGGATTGACTCCCTCGGCAGCACAGATACGCAGTATTTT. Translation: CASSIGIDSLGSTDTQYF.

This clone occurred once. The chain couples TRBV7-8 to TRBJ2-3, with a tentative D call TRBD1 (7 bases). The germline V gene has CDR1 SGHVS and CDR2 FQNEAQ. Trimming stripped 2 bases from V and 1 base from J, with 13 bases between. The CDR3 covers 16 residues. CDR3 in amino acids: CASSLWRDSRTDTQYF. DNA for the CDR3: TGTGCCAGCAGCTTATGGCGGGACAGCCGCACAGATACGCAGTATTTT.

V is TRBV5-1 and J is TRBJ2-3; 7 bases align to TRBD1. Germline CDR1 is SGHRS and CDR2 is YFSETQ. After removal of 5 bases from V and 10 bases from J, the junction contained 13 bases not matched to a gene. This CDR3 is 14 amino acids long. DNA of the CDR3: TGCGCCAGCAGTGAACCGGCAGGGGGTGGTCCGCAGTATTTT. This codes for CASSEPAGGGPQYF.

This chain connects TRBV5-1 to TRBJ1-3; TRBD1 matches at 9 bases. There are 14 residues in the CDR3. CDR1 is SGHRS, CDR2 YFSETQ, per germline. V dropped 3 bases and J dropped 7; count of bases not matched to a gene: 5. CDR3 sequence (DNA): TGCGCCAGCAGCTACCGGACAGGGGCGAACACCATATATTTT. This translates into CASSYRTGANTIYF.

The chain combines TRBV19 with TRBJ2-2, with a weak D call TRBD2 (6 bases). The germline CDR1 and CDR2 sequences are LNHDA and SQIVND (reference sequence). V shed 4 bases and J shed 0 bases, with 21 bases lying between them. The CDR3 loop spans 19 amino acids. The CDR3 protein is CASSTELSWGDANTGELFF. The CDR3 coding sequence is TGTGCCAGTAGTACCGAGCTATCTTGGGGGGACGCGAACACCGGGGAGCTGTTTTTT. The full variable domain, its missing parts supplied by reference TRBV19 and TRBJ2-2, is DGGITQSPKYLFRKEGQNVTLSCEQNLNHDAMYWYRQDPGQGLRLIYYSQIVNDFQKGDIAEGYSVSREKKESFPLTVTSAQKNPTAFYLCASSTELSWGDANTGELFFGEGSRLTVL.